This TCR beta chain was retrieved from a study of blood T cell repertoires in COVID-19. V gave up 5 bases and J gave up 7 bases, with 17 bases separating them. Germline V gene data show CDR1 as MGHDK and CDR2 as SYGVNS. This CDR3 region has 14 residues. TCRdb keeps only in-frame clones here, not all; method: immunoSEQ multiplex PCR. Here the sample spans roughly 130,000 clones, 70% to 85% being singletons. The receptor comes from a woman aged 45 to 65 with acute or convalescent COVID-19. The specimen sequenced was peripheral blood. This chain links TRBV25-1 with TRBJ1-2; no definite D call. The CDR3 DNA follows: TGTGCCAGCAGTAATACCGACCCGGGAGGTGGCTACACCTTC. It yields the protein CASSNTDPGGGYTF.